The rows below give T cell receptor beta chains drawn from one sample of a study of identical twins. TCRdb called the 5' RACE reads again in MiXCR, with one record for every CDR3 protein. Of 690,000 or so distinct CDR3 sequences in the sample, more than 6.5% were seen once. These data were also reused for a study on yellow fever vaccine responses in identical twins.

Material for sequencing was PBMCs. These receptors were collected from a woman under 30 in good health. Both conserved end residues are part of each CDR3. The D gene is left open where the match is weak. A row's size may be missing; if present it is once, few, many or a size class.

v_call: TRBV12-3/TRBV12-4; clone_size: -; j_call: TRBJ2-7; d_call: -; cdr3_aa: CASRQGAGSYEQYF; cdr3_nt: TGTGCCAGCAGGCAGGGCGCGGGCTCCTACGAGCAGTACTTC
v_call: TRBV28; clone_size: -; j_call: TRBJ2-5; d_call: -; cdr3_aa: CASSPFKVPETQYF; cdr3_nt: TGTGCCAGCAGTCCCTTCAAGGTTCCGGAGACCCAGTACTTC
v_call: TRBV11-2; clone_size: many; j_call: TRBJ2-2; d_call: -; cdr3_aa: CASSLVGYTGELFF; cdr3_nt: TGTGCCAGCAGCTTAGTTGGGTACACCGGGGAGCTGTTTTTT
v_call: TRBV27; clone_size: few; j_call: TRBJ2-1; d_call: TRBD1; cdr3_aa: CASSPGTGGQFF; cdr3_nt: TGTGCCAGCAGTCCGGGGACAGGAGGGCAGTTCTTC
v_call: TRBV21-1; clone_size: few; j_call: TRBJ2-6; d_call: -; cdr3_aa: CASSNRRRASGANVLTF; cdr3_nt: TGTGCCAGCAGCAATCGGAGAAGGGCCTCTGGGGCCAACGTCCTGACTTTC
v_call: TRBV29-1; clone_size: few; j_call: TRBJ2-5; d_call: -; cdr3_aa: CSVDNFQETQYF; cdr3_nt: TGCAGCGTTGATAATTTCCAAGAGACCCAGTACTTC
v_call: TRBV28; clone_size: -; j_call: TRBJ2-5; d_call: -; cdr3_aa: CASSGGQSRGETQYF; cdr3_nt: TGTGCCAGCTCGGGTGGACAGTCTAGGGGGGAGACCCAGTACTTC
v_call: TRBV12-3/TRBV12-4; clone_size: -; j_call: TRBJ2-7; d_call: -; cdr3_aa: CASRLGTAYEQYF; cdr3_nt: TGTGCCAGCAGACTAGGGACGGCCTACGAGCAGTACTTC
v_call: TRBV18; clone_size: few; j_call: TRBJ2-5; d_call: -; cdr3_aa: CASSPVLETQYF; cdr3_nt: TGTGCCAGCTCACCGGTATTGGAGACCCAGTACTTC
v_call: TRBV27; clone_size: few; j_call: TRBJ2-7; d_call: -; cdr3_aa: CASSLNSRNEQYF; cdr3_nt: TGTGCCAGCAGTTTAAATTCCCGGAACGAGCAGTACTTC
v_call: TRBV28; clone_size: -; j_call: TRBJ2-1; d_call: TRBD2; cdr3_aa: CASRGTSGRATYNEQFF; cdr3_nt: TGTGCCAGCAGGGGGACTAGCGGGAGGGCAACATACAATGAGCAGTTCTTC
v_call: TRBV15; clone_size: -; j_call: TRBJ2-5; d_call: -; cdr3_aa: CATSLPSGLQETQYF; cdr3_nt: TGTGCCACCAGCCTACCTTCGGGATTACAAGAGACCCAGTACTTC
v_call: TRBV25-1; clone_size: few; j_call: TRBJ2-7; d_call: -; cdr3_aa: CASSEGSGYYEQYF; cdr3_nt: TGTGCCAGCAGTGAAGGGTCAGGGTACTACGAGCAGTACTTC
v_call: TRBV7-9; clone_size: few; j_call: TRBJ1-1; d_call: -; cdr3_aa: CASSPYSVNEAFF; cdr3_nt: TGTGCCAGCAGCCCCTATTCTGTCAATGAAGCTTTCTTT
v_call: TRBV7-2; clone_size: -; j_call: TRBJ2-7; d_call: -; cdr3_aa: CASSLGQPGSYEQYF; cdr3_nt: TGTGCCAGCAGCTTAGGACAGCCAGGTTCCTACGAGCAGTACTTC
v_call: TRBV2; clone_size: many; j_call: TRBJ2-3; d_call: -; cdr3_aa: CAARGVPDTQYF; cdr3_nt: TGTGCGGCGCGCGGGGTCCCAGATACGCAGTATTTT
v_call: TRBV7-8; clone_size: -; j_call: TRBJ2-1; d_call: -; cdr3_aa: CASSLDSASYNEQFF; cdr3_nt: TGTGCCAGCAGCCTGGACTCCGCCTCCTACAATGAGCAGTTCTTC
v_call: TRBV6-1; clone_size: many; j_call: TRBJ2-2; d_call: TRBD1; cdr3_aa: CASSQQGPGELFF; cdr3_nt: TGTGCCAGCAGCCAACAGGGGCCCGGGGAGCTGTTTTTT
v_call: TRBV5-1; clone_size: many; j_call: TRBJ1-2; d_call: TRBD1; cdr3_aa: CASSWDRGPNGYTF; cdr3_nt: TGCGCCAGCAGCTGGGACAGGGGGCCGAATGGCTACACCTTC
v_call: TRBV28; clone_size: -; j_call: TRBJ1-2; d_call: TRBD1; cdr3_aa: CASSPGGKKDYGYTF; cdr3_nt: TGTGCCAGCAGTCCAGGGGGGAAGAAGGACTATGGCTACACCTTC
v_call: TRBV4-2; clone_size: -; j_call: TRBJ2-3; d_call: -; cdr3_aa: CASSQNRGTADTQYF; cdr3_nt: TGTGCCAGCAGCCAGAACCGCGGGACGGCAGATACGCAGTATTTT
v_call: TRBV13; clone_size: few; j_call: TRBJ1-2; d_call: TRBD1; cdr3_aa: CASSGARDRGRSYTF; cdr3_nt: TGTGCCAGCAGCGGAGCCCGGGACAGGGGAAGGAGCTACACCTTC
v_call: TRBV27; clone_size: many; j_call: TRBJ2-7; d_call: -; cdr3_aa: CASSLGKFYEQYF; cdr3_nt: TGTGCCAGCAGTTTGGGCAAATTCTACGAGCAGTACTTC
v_call: TRBV5-6; clone_size: -; j_call: TRBJ1-1; d_call: -; cdr3_aa: CASSEKPRGTEAFF; cdr3_nt: TGTGCCAGCAGTGAGAAGCCGCGGGGCACTGAAGCTTTCTTT
v_call: TRBV7-3; clone_size: -; j_call: TRBJ2-3; d_call: -; cdr3_aa: CASSTGVDTQYF; cdr3_nt: TGTGCCAGCAGCACCGGGGTGGATACGCAGTATTTT
v_call: TRBV10-3; clone_size: few; j_call: TRBJ2-3; d_call: -; cdr3_aa: CAISEDVSTDTQYF; cdr3_nt: TGTGCCATCAGTGAGGACGTAAGCACAGATACGCAGTATTTT
v_call: TRBV12-5; clone_size: few; j_call: TRBJ1-1; d_call: -; cdr3_aa: CASGLVLGGNTEAFF; cdr3_nt: TGTGCTAGTGGTTTGGTACTAGGTGGTAACACTGAAGCTTTCTTT
v_call: TRBV4-1; clone_size: many; j_call: TRBJ2-7; d_call: -; cdr3_aa: CASSQDRGGDTSYEQYF; cdr3_nt: TGCGCCAGCAGCCAAGATAGGGGAGGGGACACCTCCTACGAGCAGTACTTC
v_call: TRBV12-3/TRBV12-4; clone_size: -; j_call: TRBJ2-1; d_call: TRBD2; cdr3_aa: CAISSRDLTGGGSYNEQFF; cdr3_nt: TGTGCCATCAGTTCACGGGACTTAACGGGAGGTGGGTCCTACAATGAGCAGTTCTTC
v_call: TRBV27; clone_size: -; j_call: TRBJ2-1; d_call: -; cdr3_aa: CASSLEVTPYNEQFF; cdr3_nt: TGTGCCAGCAGTTTAGAGGTTACGCCCTACAATGAGCAGTTCTTC
v_call: TRBV4-3; clone_size: many; j_call: TRBJ2-1; d_call: -; cdr3_aa: CASSPSNNEQFF; cdr3_nt: TGCGCCAGCAGCCCATCCAACAATGAGCAGTTCTTC
v_call: TRBV24-1; clone_size: -; j_call: TRBJ2-6; d_call: -; cdr3_aa: CATSGFSGSGANVLTF; cdr3_nt: TGTGCCACCAGTGGTTTCTCAGGCTCTGGGGCCAACGTCCTGACTTTC
v_call: TRBV5-6; clone_size: -; j_call: TRBJ2-3; d_call: TRBD2; cdr3_aa: CASSLAGGAFDTQYF; cdr3_nt: TGTGCCAGCAGCTTGGCCGGGGGGGCGTTTGATACGCAGTATTTT
v_call: TRBV4-1; clone_size: -; j_call: TRBJ2-3; d_call: TRBD1; cdr3_aa: CASSQPGQGLDTQYF; cdr3_nt: TGCGCCAGCAGCCAACCGGGACAGGGGCTTGATACGCAGTATTTT
v_call: TRBV4-3; clone_size: few; j_call: TRBJ2-3; d_call: -; cdr3_aa: CASSQWEADTQYF; cdr3_nt: TGCGCCAGCAGCCAGTGGGAGGCAGATACGCAGTATTTT
v_call: TRBV4-3; clone_size: few; j_call: TRBJ2-5; d_call: -; cdr3_aa: CASSPLGGTKETQYF; cdr3_nt: TGCGCCAGCAGCCCTCTGGGGGGAACGAAAGAGACCCAGTACTTC
v_call: TRBV20-1; clone_size: many; j_call: TRBJ2-1; d_call: -; cdr3_aa: CSAMLTGTSYNEQFF; cdr3_nt: TGCAGTGCTATGTTAACAGGGACCTCCTACAATGAGCAGTTCTTC
v_call: TRBV18; clone_size: -; j_call: TRBJ2-3; d_call: TRBD2; cdr3_aa: CASSPLGGLADTDTQYF; cdr3_nt: TGTGCCAGCTCACCACTCGGAGGGCTAGCGGACACAGATACGCAGTATTTT